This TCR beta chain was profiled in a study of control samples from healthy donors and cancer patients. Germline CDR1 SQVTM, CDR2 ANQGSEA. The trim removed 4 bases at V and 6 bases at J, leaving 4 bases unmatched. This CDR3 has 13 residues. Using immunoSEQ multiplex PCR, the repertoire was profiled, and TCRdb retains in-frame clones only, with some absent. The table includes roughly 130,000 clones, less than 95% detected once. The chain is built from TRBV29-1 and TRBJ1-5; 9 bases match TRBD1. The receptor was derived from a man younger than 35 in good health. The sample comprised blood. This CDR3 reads CSVGGTGTQPQHF. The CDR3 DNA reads TGCAGCGTTGGAGGGACAGGGACTCAGCCCCAGCATTTT.